This TCR beta chain was identified in a study of T-cell reconstitution after alpha-beta-depleted transplantation in children. Germline CDR1 KGHDR, CDR2 SFDVKD. The CDR3 has 18 residues. Losses at the gene ends were 4 bases for V and 8 bases for J; bases not matched to a gene: 16. Researchers prepared the TCRbeta library using unique molecular identifiers, the study reports. TCRdb ran MiXCR on the PCR reads and lists one entry per CDR3 protein. The sample lists almost 500,000 distinct CDR3 sequences, about 10% occurring once. Points from the study as a whole: There were some patients whose high TCRbeta diversity at day 60 came from surviving recipient T cells and thymic progenitors. T-cell numbers and diversity one year post-transplant derived largely from freshly generated T cells.

This clonotype was detected many times. Its target is not known. Sequencing used PBMCs, obtained before TCRalphabeta/CD19-depleted stem cell transplant. The rearrangement uses TRBV24-1 and TRBJ2-1, with 10 bases lining up with TRBD2. The source is a child aged 2-9 years with inherited bone marrow failure, due to receive a stem cell transplant. The CDR3 protein is CATSDLASGGGLSDEQFF. Written as DNA, the CDR3 is TGTGCCACCAGTGACCTCGCTAGCGGGGGTGGCCTTTCAGATGAGCAGTTCTTC.